This TCR beta chain came from a study of T-cell memory formation after mild COVID-19 listed by TCRdb under 2021. About the investigation overall: TCR sequence clusters from the two donors were found to be largely donor specific. Longitudinal TCRalpha and TCRbeta repertoire sequencing tracked T-cell clones expanding and contracting after mild COVID-19 in two donors. The cohort comprised two young, previously healthy adult volunteers, one female and one male. General conclusions and limits of the study: Clones that contracted from day 15 to 85 showed balanced CD4/CD8 phenotypes, whereas a second wave of clones that expanded from day 15 to 37 leaned towards CD4+. Some responding clones were detected in pre-infection memory, suggesting pre-existing cross-reactive memory T cells joined the SARS-CoV-2 response. Whether the second-wave clones peaking on day 37 were SARS-CoV-2 specific was not confirmed. Only two mild cases were covered by the study, and larger cohorts that include severe cases with pre-infection samples were considered necessary. Contracting CD4+ clones appeared mostly in the CM and EM memory subsets, whereas CD8+ clones were enriched in EMRA.

This clonotype occurred a few times. The antigen this receptor binds is unknown. No base qualities exist here, and no much larger clone lies one base off it. The sequencer listed for this sample is Illumina NovaSeq 6000. Using 5'RACE with constant-segment primers, TCRalpha and TCRbeta cDNA libraries were constructed, with sample barcodes and unique molecular identifiers added in the process. RNA was extracted from every sample with Trizol reagent. Amplification of the libraries took two PCR steps, and the second step added a second sample barcode plus Illumina TruSeq adapters. Sequencing of libraries was performed on an Illumina NovaSeq with 2 x 150 bp paired-end reads. In the paper's pipeline: The reads were demultiplexed and collapsed into UMI-guided consensus sequences using migec v1.2.7. Using mixcr v2.1.11, UMI consensuses were aligned to TRA and TRB V and J templates and then assembled into clonotypes. A clonotype was counted as expanded or contracted only if both edgeR and NoisET called the change significant, with noise models trained on biological replicates. For edgeR calls, the thresholds were a false discovery rate-adjusted p below 0.01 and a log2 fold-change of 1. PCA with hierarchical clustering of max-normalized trajectories of the 1000 most abundant clonotypes was used as exploratory dynamics analysis. Separately sequenced CD4+ and CD8+ repertoires were used to assign the CD4 or CD8 phenotype of responding clones. The public reads were reprocessed in TCRdb via fastp at Q25 and MiXCR, keeping in-frame beta chains. Under each unique CDR3 protein, matching rows form one entry showing the most common genes and DNA. In this record, the V and J calls reflect TCRdb's handling and not the investigators' own analysis. Within this sample are more than 120,000 distinct CDR3 sequences, with over 15% of them counted one time only. The ten largest clones capture about 2% of the sample.

The V and J ends are trimmed by 3 bases and 6 bases, leaving 9 bases between them. CDR1 and CDR2 (MNHEY, SMNVEV) derive from the germline V gene (reference sequence). The CDR3 spans 14 residues, from the cysteine through the phenylalanine. The CDR3 DNA has 42 bases and is translated from base 1. Ficoll-Paque density gradient centrifugation was the method used to isolate PBMCs. The TCR comes from an adult woman who had mild COVID-19 (a few samples of this study predate the infection). The sample titles of this study are shuffled in the database, so cell type and time point are left out; the donor was told from shared clones. The chain joins TRBV27 to TRBJ1-6; the D gene is perhaps TRBD1, on 6 matching bases. Sequencing used PBMCs or a T cell subset sorted from them (not recorded which). The CDR3 region reads CASSFLQGNSPLHF. The nucleotides are TGTGCCAGCAGTTTCCTACAGGGTAATTCACCCCTCCACTTT.